This T cell receptor beta chain was observed in a study of blood T cell repertoires in COVID-19. The overall study: Acute and convalescent COVID-19 specimens originated in the United States, Italy and Spain. The cDNA or gDNA used as material had been derived from T cells, B-cell-depleted T cells, or PBMCs.

In the authors' workflow: The assay estimated nucleated cells by amplifying reference gene primers. TCRdb's table, derived via immunoSEQ multiplex PCR, lists solely in-frame clones and lacks some. That table furnishes V, J and clone size, whereas the DNA furnished D and trimming. Of more than 85,000 clones in the sample, 65% to 90% were seen once. The V segment lost 0 bases and the J segment 5 bases; nucleotides outside the gene matches: 7. This CDR3 comprises 15 residues. Germline CDR1 and CDR2: GTSNPN and SVGIG (reference sequence). The table lists this clone with a count of one. Material for sequencing was peripheral blood. The receptor's source is a man between 60 and 75 years old with acute or convalescent COVID-19. This chain connects TRBV30 to TRBJ1-5, with 7 bases that match TRBD1. CDR3 nucleotides: TGTGCCTGGAGTGTACAGGGCAGGGGGGATCAGCCCCAGCATTTT. Translation: CAWSVQGRGDQPQHF.